This TCR beta chain appears in the sequencing data of a study of T-cell reconstitution after alpha-beta-depleted transplantation in children. This CDR3 contains 18 residues. V lost 9 bases and J 0 bases, leaving 24 bases between the germline ends. The V gene's germline CDR1 is MNHEY and CDR2 SMNVEV (reference sequence). Overall study findings and caveats: The study traced high day-60 TCRbeta diversity in some patients to surviving recipient T cells and thymic progenitors. T-cell counts and diversity were attributed mostly to newly produced T cells one year after transplant. Alpha-beta T cells present about two months after transplant were reported to originate from several hundred expanded graft clones.

It was with unique molecular identifiers that the TCRbeta library was prepared. MiXCR was run by TCRdb on the PCR reads, yielding one entry per CDR3 protein. This table has 900,000 or so distinct CDR3 sequences, 15% to 20% appearing once. A remark on this clonotype: The antigen is not known.

The sequences come from PBMCs, mostly from graft donor cells, collected 360 days after TCRalphabeta/CD19-depleted stem cell transplant. The chain links TRBV27 to TRBJ1-3, with D perhaps matching TRBD1 (6 bases). This TCR was recovered from a male patient aged 10 to 17 who had a stem cell transplant for acute lymphoblastic leukemia, so the T cells may come from the graft donor. As DNA, the CDR3 is TGTGCCAGTCCCGGGGGGACATCTCCTTATAGCTCTGGAAACACCATATATTTT. Its protein product is CASPGGTSPYSSGNTIYF.